A single sample is the source of the 25 T cell receptor beta chains below, sequenced in a study of blood T cell repertoires in COVID-19 (dated by TCRdb to between 2020 and 2021). The library was generated by the immunoSEQ multiplex PCR assay. Held by TCRdb, this immuneACCESS table contains in-frame sequences only and omits some clones. Under half of the omission traces to an unresolved V gene where checked; the cause of the rest is unknown. This sample has approximately 200,000 clones in its table, and approximately 85% of those were observed once. The ten biggest clones cover 11% of the sample. The sequencing input was peripheral blood. These receptors were collected from a human donor with active or convalescent COVID-19. The donor label of this sample is uncertain.

The CDR3 sequence: CAISVSGMGNTGELFF. CDR3 nucleotide sequence: TGTGCCATCAGTGTTTCCGGGATGGGGAACACCGGGGAGCTGTTTTTT. J is TRBJ2-2 and V is TRBV10-3; maybe TRBD2 (5 bases). V was trimmed by 4 bases and J by 1 base, leaving 13 bases between them. CDR1 is ENHRY, CDR2 SYGVKD, per germline. This CDR3 spans 16 amino acids.

The chain joins TRBV28 to TRBJ2-5, with D possibly matching TRBD2 (5 bases). V dropped 6 bases and J dropped 4 bases, with 9 bases sitting between them. Germline V lookup: CDR1 MDHEN, CDR2 SYDVKM. The CDR3 has 12 amino acids. CDR3: CASRSGLETQYF. DNA for the CDR3: TGTGCCAGCAGGTCGGGGTTAGAGACCCAGTACTTC.

The chain uses TRBV10-3 and TRBJ2-1, with 10 nucleotides matching TRBD2. This CDR3 contains 13 residues. Trimming at V came to 8 bases and at J to 5 bases, leaving 3 bases not matched to a gene. CDR1 is ENHRY, CDR2 SYGVKD, per germline. The CDR3 here is CAIQREGNNEQFF. CDR3 sequence (DNA): TGTGCCATCCAGCGGGAGGGAAACAATGAGCAGTTCTTC.

The rearrangement joins TRBV2 to TRBJ1-2, with 8 nucleotides matching TRBD1. In germline, CDR1 is SNHLY, CDR2 FYNNEI. J was trimmed by 4 bases and V by 4 bases; bases with no gene match: 2. The CDR3 covers 13 residues. The DNA of the CDR3 is TGTGCCAGCAGTGTCCAGGGGGCCTATGGCTACACCTTC. It translates to CASSVQGAYGYTF.

This clone was seen once. The chain uses TRBV5-1 and TRBJ2-1; D is uncertain. CDR3 length: 12 residues. From germline, CDR1 is SGHRS and CDR2 YFSETQ. V was pared by 0 bases and J by 7 bases, with 5 bases between. CDR3 coding DNA: TGCGCCAGCAGCTTGGTCCTTAATGAGCAGTTCTTC. Residues: CASSLVLNEQFF. Filled out from reference TRBV5-1 and TRBJ2-1, the complete variable domain reads KAGVTQTPRYLIKTRGQQVTLSCSPISGHRSVSWYQQTPGQGLQFLFEYFSETQRNKGNFPGRFSGRQFSNSRSEMNVSTLELGDSALYLCASSLVLNEQFFGPGTRLTVL.

V usage is TRBV3-1 (or the pseudogene TRBV3-2) and J usage is TRBJ2-5, with D tentatively TRBD2 (6 bases). The CDR3 totals 15 residues. Between the trimmed V and J ends, which lost 0 bases and 4 bases, there was a span of 12 bases. The germline CDR1 and CDR2 sequences are LGHDT and YNNKEL (reference sequence). As DNA, the CDR3 is TGTGCCAGCAGCCAAGATGGGAGGTTAGGAGAGACCCAGTACTTC. Amino acids: CASSQDGRLGETQYF.

The chain employs TRBV28 and TRBJ1-2; 12 bases match TRBD1. The CDR3 has 18 residues. Germline CDR1 is MDHEN and CDR2 is SYDVKM. With V trimmed by 4 bases and J by 3 bases, 12 bases remained unmatched. CDR3 residues: CASSYPLGTGGADYGYTF. The CDR3 nucleotides read TGTGCCAGCAGTTACCCCCTCGGGACAGGGGGCGCGGACTATGGCTACACCTTC.

The chain has TRBV30 and TRBJ2-7; 9 nucleotides agree with TRBD1. The CDR3 is 14 residues long. The junction had 7 bases not matched to a gene; V was cut back by 4 bases and J by 3 bases. Germline CDR1 reads GTSNPN; CDR2 reads SVGIG (reference sequence). The CDR3 here is CAWISGTGNYEQYF. CDR3 nucleotides: TGTGCCTGGATTTCCGGGACAGGGAACTACGAGCAGTACTTC.

The chain has TRBV9 and TRBJ2-3, with D maybe TRBD2 (5 bases). The V and J ends lost 4 bases and 3 bases respectively, with 9 bases between them. CDR3 length: 13 residues. CDR1 SGDLS and CDR2 YYNGEE come from the germline V gene. The CDR3 nucleotides are TGTGCCAGCAGCCCCTCGGGGACAGATACGCAGTATTTT. Its protein product is CASSPSGTDTQYF.

The rearrangement uses TRBV7-9 and TRBJ2-1, with 10 positions matching TRBD2. The ends lost 1 base at V and 2 bases at J; junction bases unmatched: 11. The CDR3 totals 19 residues. Germline V gene lookup returns CDR1 SEHNR and CDR2 FQNEAQ (reference sequence). The chain's CDR3 is CASSLVTLAGVGTYNEQFF. The CDR3 coding sequence is TGTGCCAGCAGCTTAGTAACGCTAGCGGGAGTCGGGACCTACAATGAGCAGTTCTTC.

The chain links TRBV6-5 to TRBJ1-1, with D perhaps matching TRBD1 (5 bases). Trimming removed 4 bases from V and 3 bases from J, with 15 bases in between. The germline V gene has CDR1 MNHEY and CDR2 SVGAGI. This CDR3 comprises 15 residues. The chain's CDR3 is CASSFLRGVDTEAFF. The CDR3 coding sequence is TGTGCCAGCAGTTTTTTGCGGGGGGTTGACACTGAAGCTTTCTTT.

The chain joins TRBV2 to TRBJ2-5; 9 bases align to TRBD2. This CDR3 spans 15 amino acids. Germline V lookup: CDR1 SNHLY, CDR2 FYNNEI. V trimming: 6 bases; J trimming: 5 bases; junction bases outside the gene matches: 10. The CDR3 loop reads CASRMGREGKETQYF. CDR3 bases: TGTGCCAGCAGAATGGGGCGGGAGGGGAAGGAGACCCAGTACTTC.

This clone was observed a single time. The chain links TRBV5-1 to TRBJ2-3, with 8 nucleotides matching TRBD2. Trimming took 0 bases from V and 4 from J; bases not matched to a gene: 7. This CDR3 comprises 16 residues. Germline assignment: CDR1 SGHRS and CDR2 YFSETQ. The CDR3 bases are TGCGCCAGCAGCTTGGCCGGACTAGCCCCCGCAGATACGCAGTATTTT. The encoded protein is CASSLAGLAPADTQYF.

This sequence joins TRBV3-1 (or the pseudogene TRBV3-2) and TRBJ2-1, with 7 bases aligning to TRBD2. Germline V gene lookup returns CDR1 LGHDT and CDR2 YNNKEL (reference sequence). V lost 0 bases, J lost 4 bases, and 6 bases stayed unmatched. The CDR3 runs 16 residues. CDR3 in amino acids: CASSQDLGGGYNEQFF. CDR3 DNA sequence: TGTGCCAGCAGCCAAGATCTCGGGGGAGGGTACAATGAGCAGTTCTTC.

The genes are TRBV9 and TRBJ2-2, with D unclear. This CDR3 comprises 14 residues. The V end was cut by 9 bases, the J end by 2 bases, with 14 bases between. Germline values: CDR1 SGDLS, CDR2 YYNGEE. CDR3 coding DNA: TGTGCCAACACGATTCACCAAAACACCGGGGAGCTGTTTTTT. Its translation: CANTIHQNTGELFF.

The V gene is TRBV7-9, the J gene TRBJ2-2, with 13 positions matching TRBD2. Per germline, CDR1 SEHNR and CDR2 FQNEAQ (reference sequence). Trimming at V came to 5 bases and at J to 5 bases, leaving 5 bases not matched to a gene. CDR3 length: 16 residues. DNA for the CDR3: TGTGCCAGCAGCCCCGGACTAGCGGGAGTTACCGGGGAGCTGTTTTTT. This gives the protein CASSPGLAGVTGELFF.

The chain combines TRBV29-1 with TRBJ2-4, with a possible D match to TRBD2 (5 bases). Trimming shortened V by 4 bases and J by 0 bases, and 10 bases separated the two germline ends. This CDR3 spans 14 amino acids. The germline V gene encodes CDR1 SQVTM and CDR2 ANQGSEA. The CDR3 DNA is TGCAGCGTTGCCGGGGTGGTAGCCAAAAACATTCAGTACTTC. It yields the protein CSVAGVVAKNIQYF.

This clone occurred a few times. The gene calls are TRBV6-6 and TRBJ1-2; no reliable D call. Germline V lookup: CDR1 MNHNY, CDR2 SVGAGI (reference sequence). V was pared by 8 bases and J by 2 bases, with 15 bases between. This CDR3 is built from 14 residues. The CDR3 spells CASSGKGKNYGYTF. Written as DNA, the CDR3 is TGTGCCAGCTCGGGGAAAGGGAAAAACTATGGCTACACCTTC.

A few counts support this clone. V usage is TRBV7-2 and J usage is TRBJ2-5, with 11 bases aligning to TRBD1. Trimming took 2 bases from V and 5 from J; bases not matched to a gene: 7. Per germline, CDR1 SGHTA and CDR2 FQGNSA. The CDR3 has 16 residues. Here the CDR3 DNA reads TGTGCCAGCAGCTTATCGGTCGGGACAGGGGGGGAGACCCAGTACTTC. Its translation: CASSLSVGTGGETQYF.

The V call is TRBV11-2, the J call TRBJ2-1; the D gene is possibly TRBD2 (5 bases). V gave up 5 bases and J gave up 0 bases, with 14 bases separating them. CDR3 length: 16 amino acids. The germline V gene has CDR1 SGHAT and CDR2 FQNNGV. In DNA form, the CDR3 reads TGTGCCAGCAGCAGAACAACTGGGAGCTCCTACAATGAGCAGTTCTTC. Amino acid sequence: CASSRTTGSSYNEQFF.

Remarks on this clone: At one end, the junction sequence differs from germline, possibly due to a read error. Written as DNA, the CDR3 is TGTGCTAGCAGCAAAGACAGGGGGAATGAGCAGTTCTTC. Its protein is CASSKDRGNEQFF. The rearrangement links TRBV7-7 to TRBJ2-1; 9 bases fit TRBD1. Per the germline V gene, CDR1 is SSHAT and CDR2 is FNYEAQ (reference sequence). CDR3 length: 13 residues.

The CDR3 DNA reads TGTGCCAGCAGTACGCAAGCGGGAGGGTACGAGCAGTACTTC. The encoded protein is CASSTQAGGYEQYF. V gene TRBV6-1 combines with J gene TRBJ2-7, with TRBD2 matching over 10 bases. The CDR3 contains 14 residues. V lost 5 bases and J lost 4; bases outside the gene matches: 5. The V gene's germline CDR1 is MNHNS and CDR2 SASEGT.

The chain employs TRBV2 and TRBJ1-2, with TRBD1 matching over 9 bases. Losses at the gene ends were 4 bases for V and 2 bases for J; bases not matched to a gene: 5. The CDR3 is made up of 15 amino acids. In germline, CDR1 is SNHLY, CDR2 FYNNEI. CDR3 in amino acids: CASSVGQGLNYGYTF. The CDR3 bases are TGTGCCAGCAGTGTGGGACAGGGACTCAACTATGGCTACACCTTC. The full variable domain, completed using reference TRBV2 and TRBJ1-2, is EPEVTQTPSHQVTQMGQEVILRCVPISNHLYFYWYRQILGQKVEFLVSFYNNEISEKSEIFDDQFSVERPDGSNFTLKIRSTKLEDSAMYFCASSVGQGLNYGYTFGSGTRLTVV.

The V and J genes are TRBV5-4 and TRBJ2-3, with D tentatively TRBD1 (6 bases). Germline loops: CDR1 SGHNT, CDR2 YYREEE (reference sequence). Trimming removed 1 base at V and 4 bases at J, with 10 bases between. CDR3 size: 14 residues. Written as DNA, the CDR3 is TGTGCCAGCAGCTTGCCAGGGGCGGCAGATACGCAGTATTTT. Translated, it gives CASSLPGAADTQYF.

The chain has TRBV7-6 and TRBJ2-3, with D possibly being TRBD2 (6 bases). This CDR3 comprises 16 residues. Germline loops: CDR1 SGHVS, CDR2 FNYEAQ. V dropped 5 bases and J dropped 3 bases, with 18 bases sitting between them. CDR3 nucleotide sequence: TGTGCCAGCAGCCTAAGCGGGTTGGTGGGGACAGATACGCAGTATTTT. Translation gives CASSLSGLVGTDTQYF.